This record covers a single TCR beta chain. Its target antigen remains unknown. Base quality data are lacking; no much larger clone is found one base away. Receptor libraries were prepared by the immunoSEQ multiplex PCR assay. For the multiplex PCR, a mixture combining 60 forward primers for TCR Vbeta segments and 13 reverse primers for TCR Jbeta segments was used. A multiplex PCR assay on genomic DNA amplified the CDR3 region of rearranged TCR beta genes. Amplified TCR beta libraries were sequenced as 87-base-pair reads on the Illumina HiSeq System. The study's processing was this. In a later analysis, tens of millions of unique TCR beta chains were counted across the roughly 670 repertoires, and roughly 11 million of these chains were shared by at least two donors. Raw reads were error-corrected and collapsed into unique sequences with a nearest-neighbor algorithm that merged closely related sequences to remove PCR and sequencing errors. CDR3 sequences were aligned to IMGT reference sequences to assign V, D and J gene segments. For a sequence to be retained, a match of at least six nucleotides to both a V gene segment and a J gene segment was required. A rearrangement was called productive if the CDR3 had no stop codons and remained in frame with V and J, and every other rearrangement was called non-productive. CDR3 was defined according to IMGT convention as the region running from the second conserved V-encoded cysteine to the conserved J-encoded phenylalanine. The earlier analysis of roughly 590 of the donors excluded any sequence lacking an unambiguous match to a single V gene segment. An earlier analysis of 587 of the donors classified V segments as functional when productive rearrangements were above 56.7% and as segregating when the standard deviation between donors was above 5%. A statistical classification framework was built for diagnosing cytomegalovirus status from the catalog of TCR beta chain sequences. In a later analysis, TCR nucleotide sequences were compared against IMGT/GENE-DB human TR gene sequences so that V and J genes could be assigned. A later analysis assigned CDR3 sequences and most-parsimonious VDJ recombination scenarios with the TCRdist pipeline. In a later analysis, every TCR beta chain was defined by the combination of its CDR3 amino acid sequence and its V-gene family, and reads without a unique V-gene family were dropped. As a way to deal with suspected cross-contamination and a sequencing artifact, a later analysis dropped under 600 nucleotide sequences that were highly shared and had low generation probability. A later analysis calculated a clonal expansion index for each public chain from normalized within-repertoire ranks of inferred template counts. Generation probabilities in a later analysis came from a VDJ recombination model fitted to out-of-frame rearrangements, and those results were checked against IGoR. A later analysis scored TCR-TCR, TCR-HLA and TCR-CMV co-occurrence with hypergeometric tests, applying a repertoire-size bias correction to TCR pairs. In a later analysis, false discovery rates were estimated by permuting HLA or CMV assignments 20 times. In a later analysis, co-occurring TCRs were grouped using DBSCAN, and TCRdist sequence similarity was added for clustering within HLA-allele-positive subsets. Repertoires with fewer than 30,000 or more than 120,000 public chains were left out of co-occurrence clustering, as were four to six repertoires with anomalous nucleotide sharing. This immuneACCESS table, as held by TCRdb, lists in-frame sequences with V and J called but not all clones. Of the missing ones, under half trace to an unresolved V gene in checked studies; the others have no known cause. V, J and clone size are those of that table, while D and trimming were read from the DNA. The sample contains some 140,000 clones, more than 75% of them found a single time. 6% to 8.5% of the sample lies in the top ten.

This sample was included in a study of cytomegalovirus exposure and HLA in healthy donors (dated by TCRdb to about 2017). Looking at the study overall: An earlier analysis of some 500 of the donors reported 250 to 300 Gb of sequence data and approximately 110 million unique TCR beta sequences from roughly 200 million T cells. The T cell repertoires of 550 to 850 subjects were profiled by immunosequencing and related to cytomegalovirus serostatus. A handful of DR-DQ haplotypes were handled as single units for association and clustering because linkage in the cohort was strong. A later analysis re-analyzed previously published TCR beta repertoires from roughly 630 donors and added high-resolution HLA genotyping to study TCR occurrence patterns. In an earlier analysis of around 540 of the donors, high-throughput TCR beta sequencing was used to judge whether each TCR beta V gene segment behaved as functional or pseudogenic. Among approximately 370 genotyped donors of the cohort, an average of about 220,000 unique TCR beta nucleotide sequences was sequenced per donor, of which about 19% were non-productive. Along with the approximately 700-subject first cohort, a separate validation cohort of 120 different subjects was used. Donor age, sex, ethnicity and CMV serostatus were collected together with the repertoire data. All discovery cohort repertoires had been generated on a single sequencing platform. Class I and class II HLA loci were covered by the typing at four-digit resolution. An early release that covered some 630 HLA-typed donors contained approximately 320 gigabases of sequencing data and some 87 million unique TCR sequences. In the later analysis, no new phenotypic data were used to find candidate immune exposures; instead, reliance was placed on TCR beta sequences and their occurrence across donors. A later genetic analysis took genome-wide SNP genotypes for about 55% of the roughly 670 donors and used that subset as a discovery cohort. The number of donors typed differed by locus, with about 629-630 for A, B, C, DRB1 and DQB1, around 520 for DQA1, about 610 for DPA1, and over 400 for DPB1. The study aimed to test whether cataloging public T cell receptors could reveal signatures of past pathogen exposure. High-throughput TCR immunosequencing, statistical association of individual TCRs with disease status, and machine learning were combined to predict cytomegalovirus infection status. The genetic ancestry cluster associated with self-reported Caucasian donors included about four fifths of the 350 to 500 genotyped donors. Summary of the overall study and its limitations: Across donors, most TCR sequences were observed very rarely, whereas some public TCRs were present in many individuals. The sequencing pipeline was judged likely to have produced a cluster of highly shared sequence variants as a technical artifact. An association between a missense DCLRE1C variant and V-gene and J-gene trimming of TCR beta chains was found in a later genetic analysis and replicated in an independent cohort. Sequencing depth was assumed to be roughly uniform across donors in the presence/absence analyses, though that assumption may not hold. The 87-base-pair reads could not distinguish some IMGT-functional V segments, including TRBV6-2 and TRBV6-3, so those segments were excluded. In a later genetic analysis, fewer N-insertions in productive TCRs were reported among donors in an Asian-associated ancestry cluster than the approximately 670-donor mean. Strong co-occurrence of HLA alleles, especially DR and DQ, made assigning TCR associations to individual alleles difficult. A later analysis found that TCR association rates varied across HLA loci, with DRB1 alleles showing the most associated TCRs and HLA-C alleles the fewest. According to the authors, the approach could potentially be generalized to other disease states and immunological phenotypes. Because some donors lacked HLA typing at each locus, the association tests relied only on the typed subset. Because counts were too low, some 16 rarely observed V segments, including chromosome 9 orphons, were excluded from the earlier analysis of fewer than 650 of the donors. The classifier was reported to diagnose cytomegalovirus status with high specificity and sensitivity in both the original cohort and the validation cohort. A few of the identified cytomegalovirus-associated TCR beta chains were confirmed in vitro to be specific for cytomegalovirus antigens. This cohort had only TCR beta chains sequenced, and the lack of alpha or paired-chain data limited which features could be detected. Correlated functional status among segregating V segments might reflect linkage disequilibrium, but an unknown experimental factor could not be ruled out. A later analysis found that HLA-associated TCR beta chains were more clonally expanded and had lower generation probabilities than equally common non-associated chains. A further reported finding was that TCR beta sequences accurately predicted the HLA-A and HLA-B alleles for most subjects in the first cohort. An earlier analysis of around 540 of the donors showed that most TCR beta V segments appeared in productive rearrangements either about 87% or about 30% of the time, which broadly matched IMGT annotations. The study gave a list of 150 to 200 TCR beta chains associated with cytomegalovirus. A later analysis reported that several top co-occurrence clusters appeared linked to parvovirus B19, influenza, CMV and Epstein-Barr virus. A later analysis found that most CMV-associated TCR beta chains appeared HLA-restricted, with HLA associations seemingly driven largely by CMV exposure. A later analysis associated 15,000 or so TCR beta sequences with specific HLA alleles at a false discovery rate of 0.05. For the cohort, immune exposure information was limited to CMV serostatus.

V is cut by 5 bases and J by 4 bases, and the space between the germline ends is 12 bases. The germline V gene (reference sequence) supplies CDR1 SGHAT and CDR2 FQDESV. Spanning cysteine to phenylalanine, the CDR3 consists of 13 amino acids. Solely the CDR3 DNA is kept, with 39 bases framed from the first base. In total, 630 or so healthy bone marrow donors made up the cohort. At the time of sampling, all cohort members were nominally healthy, though unrecorded immune exposures were likely present. The donor was CMV seropositive and belonged to the group of some 290 seropositive cohort members. Each donor provided a peripheral blood sample, and peripheral blood mononuclear cells were used for TCR beta sequencing. Genomic DNA extraction from the blood cell samples was performed with the Qiagen DNeasy Blood Extraction Kit.

Sequencing was done on a sample of PBMCs. This receptor was identified in a man in his thirties or forties in good health and CMV-seropositive. The rearrangement combines TRBV11-1 with TRBJ2-7; 5 matching bases give a weak D call of TRBD2. The CDR3 protein: CASSRPTGYEQYF. In nucleotides, the sequence is TGTGCCAGCAGCAGGCCCACGGGGTACGAGCAGTACTTC.